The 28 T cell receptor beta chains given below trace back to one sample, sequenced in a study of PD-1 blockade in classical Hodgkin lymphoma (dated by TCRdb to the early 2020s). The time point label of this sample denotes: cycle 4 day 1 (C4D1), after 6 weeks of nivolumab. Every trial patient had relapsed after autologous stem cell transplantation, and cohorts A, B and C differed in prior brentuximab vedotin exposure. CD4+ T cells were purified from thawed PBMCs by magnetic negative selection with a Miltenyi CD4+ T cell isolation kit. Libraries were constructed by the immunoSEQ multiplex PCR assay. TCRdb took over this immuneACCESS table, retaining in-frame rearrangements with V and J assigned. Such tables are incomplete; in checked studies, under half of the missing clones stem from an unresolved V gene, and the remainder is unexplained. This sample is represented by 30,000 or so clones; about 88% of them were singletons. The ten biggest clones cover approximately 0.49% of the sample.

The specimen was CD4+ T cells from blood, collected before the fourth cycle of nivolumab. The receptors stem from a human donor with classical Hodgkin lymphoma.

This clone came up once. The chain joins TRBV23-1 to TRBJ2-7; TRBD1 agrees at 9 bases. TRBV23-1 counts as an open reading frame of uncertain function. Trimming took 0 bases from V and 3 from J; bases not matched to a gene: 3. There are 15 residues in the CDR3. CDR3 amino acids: CASSQSRDRVYEQYF. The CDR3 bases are TGCGCCAGCAGTCAATCCCGGGACAGGGTCTACGAGCAGTACTTC.

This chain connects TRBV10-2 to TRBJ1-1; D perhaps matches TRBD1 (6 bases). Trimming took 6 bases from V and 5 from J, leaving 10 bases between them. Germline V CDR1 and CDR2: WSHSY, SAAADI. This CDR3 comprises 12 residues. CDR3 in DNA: TGCGCCAGCAGACAGGGACGGACTGAAGCTTTCTTT. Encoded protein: CASRQGRTEAFF.

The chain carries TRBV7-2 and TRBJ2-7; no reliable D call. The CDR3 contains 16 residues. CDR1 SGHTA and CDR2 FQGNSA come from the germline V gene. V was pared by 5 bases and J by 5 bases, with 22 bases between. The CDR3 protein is CASSPKVGRRFDEQYF. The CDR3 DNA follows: TGTGCCAGCAGCCCAAAGGTTGGGCGCCGTTTCGACGAGCAGTACTTC.

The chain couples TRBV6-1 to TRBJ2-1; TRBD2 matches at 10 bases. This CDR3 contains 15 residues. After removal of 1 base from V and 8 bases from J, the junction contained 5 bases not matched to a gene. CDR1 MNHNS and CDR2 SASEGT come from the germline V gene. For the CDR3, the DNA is TGTGCCAGCAGTGAAGGGTGGACTAGCGGAGATGAGCAGTTCTTC. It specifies CASSEGWTSGDEQFF.

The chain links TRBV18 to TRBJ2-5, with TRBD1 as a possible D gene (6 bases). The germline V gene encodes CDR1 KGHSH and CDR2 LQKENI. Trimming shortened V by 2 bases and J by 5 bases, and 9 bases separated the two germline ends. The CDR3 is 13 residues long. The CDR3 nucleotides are TGTGCCAGCTCACCAGGGACATTGGAGACCCAGTACTTC. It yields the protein CASSPGTLETQYF.

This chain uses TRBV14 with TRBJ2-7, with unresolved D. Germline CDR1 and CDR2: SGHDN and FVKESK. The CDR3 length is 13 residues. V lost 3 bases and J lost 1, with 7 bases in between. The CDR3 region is CASSHDHSYEQYF. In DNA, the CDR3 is TGTGCCAGCAGCCACGACCATTCCTACGAGCAGTACTTC.

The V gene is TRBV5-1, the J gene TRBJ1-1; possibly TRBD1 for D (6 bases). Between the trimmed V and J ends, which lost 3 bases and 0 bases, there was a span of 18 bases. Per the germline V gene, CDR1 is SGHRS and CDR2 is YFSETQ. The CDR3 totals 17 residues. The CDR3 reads CASSSSNPQGMNTEAFF. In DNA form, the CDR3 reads TGCGCCAGCAGCTCCTCGAACCCACAGGGTATGAACACTGAAGCTTTCTTT.

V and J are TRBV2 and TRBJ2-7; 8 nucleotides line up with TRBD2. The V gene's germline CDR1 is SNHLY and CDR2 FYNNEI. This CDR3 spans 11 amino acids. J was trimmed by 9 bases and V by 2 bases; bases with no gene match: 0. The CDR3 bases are TGTGCCAGCAGTGAAAGCGGGAGGCAGTACTTC. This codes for CASSESGRQYF.

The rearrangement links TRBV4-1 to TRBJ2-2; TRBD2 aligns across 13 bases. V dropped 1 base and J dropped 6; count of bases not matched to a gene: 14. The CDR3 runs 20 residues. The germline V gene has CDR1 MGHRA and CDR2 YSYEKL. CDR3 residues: CASSQGPRLAGGGNSGELFF. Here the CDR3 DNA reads TGCGCCAGCAGCCAAGGCCCACGACTAGCGGGGGGAGGGAATTCCGGGGAGCTGTTTTTT.

The CDR3, as DNA: TGCAGCGTTGAAGGCCGGCCAGGGGTGAAGTGGGGGCAGTACTTC. Translating it yields CSVEGRPGVKWGQYF. The chain couples TRBV29-1 to TRBJ2-7; D is possibly TRBD1 (6 bases). The germline V gene encodes CDR1 SQVTM and CDR2 ANQGSEA. This CDR3 is 15 amino acids long. V was clipped by 1 base and J by 9 bases, with 22 bases between them.

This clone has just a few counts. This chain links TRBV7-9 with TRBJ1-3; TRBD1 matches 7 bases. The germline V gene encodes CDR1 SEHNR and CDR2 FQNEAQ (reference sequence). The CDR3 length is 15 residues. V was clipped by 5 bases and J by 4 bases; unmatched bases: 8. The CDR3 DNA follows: TGTGCCAGCAGCCCAACAGGGGTGTTGGGAAACACCATATATTTT. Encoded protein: CASSPTGVLGNTIYF. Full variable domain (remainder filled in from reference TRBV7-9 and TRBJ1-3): DTGVSQNPRHKITKRGQNVTFRCDPISEHNRLYWYRQTLGQGPEFLTYFQNEAQLEKSRLLSDRFSAERPKGSFSTLEIQRTEQGDSAMYLCASSPTGVLGNTIYFGEGSWLTVV.

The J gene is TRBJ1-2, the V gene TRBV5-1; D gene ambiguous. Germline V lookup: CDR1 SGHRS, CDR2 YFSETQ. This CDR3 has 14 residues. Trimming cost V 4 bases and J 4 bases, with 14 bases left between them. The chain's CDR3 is CASSPNNERYGYTF. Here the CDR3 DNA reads TGCGCCAGCAGCCCGAATAACGAACGCTATGGCTACACCTTC.

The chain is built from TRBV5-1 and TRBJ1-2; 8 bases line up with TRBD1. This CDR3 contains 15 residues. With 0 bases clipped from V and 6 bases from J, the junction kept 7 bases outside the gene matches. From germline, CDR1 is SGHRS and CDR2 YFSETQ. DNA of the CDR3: TGCGCCAGCAGCTTGGCCCCAGGGGGCGCGGATGGCTACACCTTC. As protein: CASSLAPGGADGYTF.

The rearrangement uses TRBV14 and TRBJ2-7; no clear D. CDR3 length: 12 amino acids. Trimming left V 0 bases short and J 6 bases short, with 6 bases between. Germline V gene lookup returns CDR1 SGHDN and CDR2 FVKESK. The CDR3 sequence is CASSQEFSEQYF. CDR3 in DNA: TGTGCCAGCAGCCAAGAATTCTCCGAGCAGTACTTC.

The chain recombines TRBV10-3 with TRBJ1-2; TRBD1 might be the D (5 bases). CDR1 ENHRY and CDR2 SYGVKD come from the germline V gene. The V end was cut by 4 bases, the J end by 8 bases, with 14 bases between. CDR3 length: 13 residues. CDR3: CAISVSGDDGYTF. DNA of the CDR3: TGTGCCATCAGTGTATCTGGGGACGACGGCTACACCTTC.

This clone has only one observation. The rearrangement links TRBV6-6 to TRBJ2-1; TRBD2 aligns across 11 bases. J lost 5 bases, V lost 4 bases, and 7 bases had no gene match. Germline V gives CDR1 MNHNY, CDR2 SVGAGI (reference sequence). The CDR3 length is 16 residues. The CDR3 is CASSWVSGGANNEQFF. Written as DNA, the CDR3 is TGTGCCAGCAGTTGGGTTAGCGGGGGGGCAAACAATGAGCAGTTCTTC.

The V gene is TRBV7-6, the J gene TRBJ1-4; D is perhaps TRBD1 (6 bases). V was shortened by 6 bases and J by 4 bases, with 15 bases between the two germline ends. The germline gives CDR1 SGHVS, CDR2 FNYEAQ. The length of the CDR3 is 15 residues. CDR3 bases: TGTGCCAGCAGTCCCCGGGGGGGCTATAATGAAAAACTGTTTTTT. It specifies CASSPRGGYNEKLFF.

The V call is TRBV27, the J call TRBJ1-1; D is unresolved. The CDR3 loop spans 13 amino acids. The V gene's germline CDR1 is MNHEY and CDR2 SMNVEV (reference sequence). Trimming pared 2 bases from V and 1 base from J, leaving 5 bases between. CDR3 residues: CASSLKGNTEAFF. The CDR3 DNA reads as TGTGCCAGCAGTTTAAAGGGGAACACTGAAGCTTTCTTT.

The CDR3 is CASSERRGGTEAFF. In DNA, the CDR3 is TGTGCCAGCAGTGAACGCAGGGGAGGCACTGAAGCTTTCTTT. The gene calls are TRBV6-1 and TRBJ1-1, with D maybe TRBD1 (6 bases). This CDR3 contains 14 residues. V lost 2 bases to trimming and J lost 4 bases, with 11 bases between them. Germline V CDR1 and CDR2: MNHNS, SASEGT.

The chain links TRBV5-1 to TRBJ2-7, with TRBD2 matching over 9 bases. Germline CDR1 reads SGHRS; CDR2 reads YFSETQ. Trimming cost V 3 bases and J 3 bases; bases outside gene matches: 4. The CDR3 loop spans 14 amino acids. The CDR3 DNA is TGCGCCAGCAGCTCTGGGACTAGCTTCTACGAGCAGTACTTC. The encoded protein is CASSSGTSFYEQYF.

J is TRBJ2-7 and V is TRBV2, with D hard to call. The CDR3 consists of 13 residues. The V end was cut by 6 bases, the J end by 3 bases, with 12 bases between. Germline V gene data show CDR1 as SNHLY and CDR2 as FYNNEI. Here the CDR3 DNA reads TGTGCCAGCAGGCCTACCTCTCTCTACGAGCAGTACTTC. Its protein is CASRPTSLYEQYF.

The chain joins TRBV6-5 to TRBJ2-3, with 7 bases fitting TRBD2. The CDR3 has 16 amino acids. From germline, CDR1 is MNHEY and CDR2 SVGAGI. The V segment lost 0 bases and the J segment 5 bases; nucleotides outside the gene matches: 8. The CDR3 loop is CASSYSSGLAVDTQYF. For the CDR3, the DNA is TGTGCCAGCAGTTACTCGTCCGGTCTAGCGGTAGATACGCAGTATTTT.

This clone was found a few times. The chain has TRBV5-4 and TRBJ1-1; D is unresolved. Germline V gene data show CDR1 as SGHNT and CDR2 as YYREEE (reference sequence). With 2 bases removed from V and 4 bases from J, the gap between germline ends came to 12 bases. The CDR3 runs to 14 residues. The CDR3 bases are TGTGCCAGCAGCTTAGGTGTCGGCGGCACTGAAGCTTTCTTT. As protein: CASSLGVGGTEAFF.

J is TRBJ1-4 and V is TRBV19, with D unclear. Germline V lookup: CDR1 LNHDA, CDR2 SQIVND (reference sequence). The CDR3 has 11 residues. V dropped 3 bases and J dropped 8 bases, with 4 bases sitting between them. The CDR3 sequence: CASSIGEKLFF. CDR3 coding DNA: TGTGCCAGTAGTATCGGGGAAAAACTGTTTTTT.

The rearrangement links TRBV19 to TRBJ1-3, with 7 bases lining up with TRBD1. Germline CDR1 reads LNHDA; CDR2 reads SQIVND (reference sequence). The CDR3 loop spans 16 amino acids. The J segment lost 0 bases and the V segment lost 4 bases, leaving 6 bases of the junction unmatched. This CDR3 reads CASSTSTGASGNTIYF. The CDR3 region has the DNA TGTGCCAGTAGTACTTCTACAGGGGCCTCTGGAAACACCATATATTTT. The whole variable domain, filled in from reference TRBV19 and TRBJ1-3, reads DGGITQSPKYLFRKEGQNVTLSCEQNLNHDAMYWYRQDPGQGLRLIYYSQIVNDFQKGDIAEGYSVSREKKESFPLTVTSAQKNPTAFYLCASSTSTGASGNTIYFGEGSWLTVV.

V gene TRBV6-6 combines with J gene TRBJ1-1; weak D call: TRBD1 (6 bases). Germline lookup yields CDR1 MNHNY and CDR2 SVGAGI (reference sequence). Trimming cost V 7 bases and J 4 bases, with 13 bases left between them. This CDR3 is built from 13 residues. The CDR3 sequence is CASNQEGGTEAFF. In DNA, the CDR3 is TGTGCCAGCAACCAAGAGGGGGGCACTGAAGCTTTCTTT.

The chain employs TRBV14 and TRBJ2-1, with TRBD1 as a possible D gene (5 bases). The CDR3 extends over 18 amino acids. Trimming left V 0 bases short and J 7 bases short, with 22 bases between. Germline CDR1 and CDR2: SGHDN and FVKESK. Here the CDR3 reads CASSQDDPAWGYRNEQFF. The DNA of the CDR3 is TGTGCCAGCAGCCAAGATGACCCCGCCTGGGGCTACAGGAATGAGCAGTTCTTC. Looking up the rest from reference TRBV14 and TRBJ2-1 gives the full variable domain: EAGVTQFPSHSVIEKGQTVTLRCDPISGHDNLYWYRRVMGKEIKFLLHFVKESKQDESGMPNNRFLAERTGGTYSTLKVQPAELEDSGVYFCASSQDDPAWGYRNEQFFGPGTRLTVL.

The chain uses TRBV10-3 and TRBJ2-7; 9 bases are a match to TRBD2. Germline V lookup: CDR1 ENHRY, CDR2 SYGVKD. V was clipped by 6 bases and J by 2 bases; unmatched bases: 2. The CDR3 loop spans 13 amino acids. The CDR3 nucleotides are TGTGCCATCAGGGCGGGGGGGACCTACGAGCAGTACTTC. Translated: CAIRAGGTYEQYF.